These 16 T cell receptor beta chains originate from one sample sequenced in a study of blood T cell repertoires in COVID-19. The method was immunoSEQ multiplex PCR; TCRdb's version includes in-frame clones alone and lacks a portion of them. Seen here are 300,000 to 400,000 clones, 88% observed once, and the top ten hold over 0.9%. The sample consisted of PBMCs or T cells enriched from blood (not recorded which). Receptors originate from a woman in her twenties or thirties with acute COVID-19.

This clone is a singleton in its sample. The chain joins TRBV30 to TRBJ1-6; 9 nucleotides line up with TRBD1. The V gene end was trimmed by 0 bases and the J gene end by 14 bases; junction bases not matched to a gene: 5. CDR1 and CDR2 (germline): GTSNPN, SVGIG (reference sequence). CDR3 length: 13 amino acids. CDR3 DNA sequence: TGTGCCTGGAGTGTACGACAGGGGGAGGCCCTCCACTTT. Its translation is CAWSVRQGEALHF.

The chain links TRBV4-2 to TRBJ1-1; 7 nucleotides match TRBD1. With 1 base clipped from V and 1 base from J, the junction kept 6 bases outside the gene matches. There are 16 residues in the CDR3. Per the germline V gene, CDR1 is LGHNA and CDR2 is YNFKEQ. This CDR3 is CASSQGGGQPNTEAFF. The DNA for the CDR3 is TGTGCCAGCAGCCAAGGTGGGGGACAGCCGAACACTGAAGCTTTCTTT.

The genes are TRBV6-5 and TRBJ1-2, with D unresolved. Germline-derived CDR1 and CDR2 are MNHEY and SVGAGI. The V end was cut by 6 bases, the J end by 6 bases, with 14 bases between. The CDR3 is 13 residues long. CDR3 residues: CASRAQLLDGYTF. In DNA form, the CDR3 reads TGTGCCAGCAGGGCCCAACTATTGGATGGCTACACCTTC.

This clone has only one observation. This chain uses TRBV6-5 with TRBJ1-1, with D tentatively TRBD1 (6 bases). The CDR3 has 14 residues. CDR1 and CDR2 from the germline V gene are MNHEY and SVGAGI. Trimming removed 8 bases from V and 2 bases from J, with 15 bases in between. The CDR3 region is CASRNRQANTEAFF. In DNA, the CDR3 is TGTGCCAGCCGAAATCGACAGGCAAACACTGAAGCTTTCTTT.

J is TRBJ1-2 and V is TRBV7-6, with 7 bases identical to TRBD1. CDR1 and CDR2 from the germline V gene are SGHVS and FNYEAQ. V lost 3 bases to trimming and J lost 8 bases; unmatched junction nucleotides: 15. The CDR3 totals 16 residues. CDR3 sequence (DNA): TGTGCCAGCAGCTTGGCTCAAGTGAGGGACAGAGAGGGCTACACCTTC. It translates to CASSLAQVRDREGYTF.

This chain links TRBV19 with TRBJ2-5; TRBD1 is a possible D gene (6 bases). CDR3 size: 13 residues. Germline V gene sequence: CDR1 LNHDA, CDR2 SQIVND (reference sequence). Between the trimmed V and J ends, which lost 7 bases and 4 bases, there was a span of 13 bases. CDR3 residues: CASTDTRGETQYF. CDR3 bases: TGTGCCAGTACCGACACCAGGGGAGAGACCCAGTACTTC.

Worth noting for this clone: The sample contains more than one DNA sequence encoding this CDR3. This chain uses TRBV30 with TRBJ2-3, with D tentatively TRBD2 (7 bases). The CDR3 extends over 13 amino acids. V was pared by 3 bases and J by 6 bases, with 13 bases between. The germline V gene encodes CDR1 GTSNPN and CDR2 SVGIG (reference sequence). Written as DNA, the CDR3 is TGTGCCTGGAGGGGGGGGCGTTCTGATACGCAGTATTTT. This encodes CAWRGGRSDTQYF.

The chain joins TRBV19 to TRBJ1-4; the D gene is possibly TRBD1 (6 bases). This CDR3 has 14 residues. Looked up from germline, CDR1 is LNHDA and CDR2 is SQIVND (reference sequence). V was clipped by 11 bases and J by 4 bases, with 17 bases between them. The CDR3 region is CAQGPGHRNEKLFF. As DNA, the CDR3 is TGTGCCCAAGGACCGGGACACCGTAATGAAAAACTGTTTTTT. The variable domain in full, completed from reference TRBV19 and TRBJ1-4, reads DGGITQSPKYLFRKEGQNVTLSCEQNLNHDAMYWYRQDPGQGLRLIYYSQIVNDFQKGDIAEGYSVSREKKESFPLTVTSAQKNPTAFYLCAQGPGHRNEKLFFGSGTQLSVL.

The gene calls are TRBV9 and TRBJ1-2, with 7 bases matching TRBD1. The J segment lost 4 bases and the V segment lost 0 bases, leaving 3 bases of the junction unmatched. CDR3 size: 14 residues. Germline V gene sequence: CDR1 SGDLS, CDR2 YYNGEE. CDR3 sequence reads: CASSVEAGGYGYTF. The CDR3 DNA reads TGTGCCAGCAGCGTAGAGGCAGGGGGCTATGGCTACACCTTC.

The chain has TRBV7-3 and TRBJ2-7; 10 positions match TRBD2. The trim removed 5 bases at V and 3 bases at J, leaving 10 bases unmatched. This CDR3 is 16 amino acids long. Germline assignment: CDR1 SGHTA and CDR2 FQGTGA. CDR3 bases: TGTGCCAGCAGCCCCGGGCTAGCGGGGGACTTCTACGAGCAGTACTTC. Translating it yields CASSPGLAGDFYEQYF.

The chain combines TRBV19 with TRBJ2-3, with TRBD1 identical over 8 bases. CDR1 LNHDA and CDR2 SQIVND come from the germline V gene (reference sequence). The CDR3 loop spans 18 amino acids. The V and J ends lost 6 bases and 6 bases, in that order; junction bases with no gene match: 20. The CDR3 sequence is CASRSGTGGLGGGDTQYF. As DNA, the CDR3 is TGTGCCAGTAGGTCCGGGACAGGCGGGCTCGGGGGAGGCGATACGCAGTATTTT.

The table lists this clone with a few counts. The chain combines TRBV30 with TRBJ2-2, with D hard to call. The CDR3 totals 11 residues. Germline CDR1 reads GTSNPN; CDR2 reads SVGIG (reference sequence). V was cut by 3 bases and J by 8 bases, with 7 bases left in between. CDR3 DNA: TGTGCCTGGAGGCGTGTGGGGGAGCTGTTTTTT. It codes for CAWRRVGELFF.

In this sample, this clone turned up a few times. The V and J genes are TRBV5-1 and TRBJ2-7; D possibly corresponds to TRBD2 (6 bases). Trimming pared 4 bases from V and 4 bases from J, leaving 18 bases between. CDR3 size: 15 residues. Per the germline V gene, CDR1 is SGHRS and CDR2 is YFSETQ. The CDR3 coding sequence is TGCGCCAGCAGCCCCCGCGGAGGGGAACAATACGAGCAGTACTTC. Residues: CASSPRGGEQYEQYF.

The chain links TRBV5-1 to TRBJ2-3; a possible D gene is TRBD1 (7 bases). The germline V gene encodes CDR1 SGHRS and CDR2 YFSETQ. The CDR3 covers 15 residues. Between the trimmed V and J ends, which lost 1 base and 6 bases, there was a span of 15 bases. This CDR3 is CASSLQGGLGDTQYF. CDR3 coding DNA: TGCGCCAGCAGCTTGCAGGGGGGCCTCGGGGATACGCAGTATTTT.

V gene TRBV11-3 combines with J gene TRBJ2-3; D is uncertain. Germline V CDR1 and CDR2: SGHNT, YENEEA. Trimming took 1 base from V and 10 from J, leaving 9 bases between them. The CDR3 sequence is 12 residues long. This chain's CDR3 is CASSLGPSAQYF. CDR3 DNA sequence: TGTGCCAGCAGCTTAGGCCCTTCAGCGCAGTATTTT. Complete variable domain (other parts from reference TRBV11-3 and TRBJ2-3): EAGVVQSPRYKIIEKKQPVAFWCNPISGHNTLYWYLQNLGQGPELLIRYENEEAVDDSQLPKDRFSAERLKGVDSTLKIQPAELGDSAVYLCASSLGPSAQYFGPGTRLTVL.

The chain uses TRBV6-5 and TRBJ1-2; the match to TRBD1 covers 7 bases. The CDR3 has 13 amino acids. V shed 6 bases and J 2 bases; nucleotides not matched to a gene: 3. CDR1 and CDR2 from the germline V gene are MNHEY and SVGAGI. CDR3 sequence reads: CASRGQTNYGYTF. CDR3 nucleotide sequence: TGTGCCAGCAGGGGACAGACAAACTATGGCTACACCTTC.